The rows below give T cell receptor beta chains drawn from one sample of a study of blood T cell repertoires in COVID-19. Clones were read by immunoSEQ multiplex PCR, and TCRdb kept only the in-frame ones, dropping some. The sample has roughly 150,000 clones, 85% seen once. The sequenced sample consisted of peripheral blood. Every receptor here comes from a man aged 45 to 65 with acute or convalescent COVID-19. Each CDR3 is given with its conserved first and last residue. The order of the fields is J gene, V gene, clone size, D gene, CDR3 protein, CDR3 DNA. The D gene is left open where the match is weak. Size is stated for part of the rows, as once, few or many counts, or as a class when the clone is expanded.

j_call: TRBJ1-3
v_call: TRBV11-3
clone_size: few
d_call: .
cdr3_aa: CASAREFGNTIYF
cdr3_nt: TGTGCCAGCGCCCGAGAATTCGGAAACACCATATATTTT

j_call: TRBJ2-1
v_call: TRBV20-1
clone_size: .
d_call: .
cdr3_aa: CSASEDNEQFF
cdr3_nt: TGCAGTGCCAGCGAGGACAATGAGCAGTTCTTC

j_call: TRBJ1-6
v_call: TRBV19
clone_size: .
d_call: TRBD1
cdr3_aa: CASKDRINSPLHF
cdr3_nt: TGTGCCAGTAAGGACAGGATTAATTCACCCCTCCACTTT

j_call: TRBJ2-7
v_call: TRBV11-2
clone_size: .
d_call: .
cdr3_aa: CASSVQGYEQYF
cdr3_nt: TGTGCCAGCAGCGTACAGGGTTACGAGCAGTACTTC

j_call: TRBJ1-1
v_call: TRBV10-3
clone_size: .
d_call: .
cdr3_aa: CAISEGGNTEAFF
cdr3_nt: TGTGCCATCAGTGAGGGGGGCAACACTGAAGCTTTCTTT

j_call: TRBJ2-2
v_call: TRBV6-5
clone_size: .
d_call: .
cdr3_aa: CASRLSVGELFF
cdr3_nt: TGTGCCAGCAGATTGTCGGTCGGGGAGCTGTTTTTT

j_call: TRBJ1-5
v_call: TRBV6-5
clone_size: .
d_call: .
cdr3_aa: CASSSEGGQPQHF
cdr3_nt: TGTGCCAGCAGCTCAGAGGGAGGGCAGCCCCAGCATTTT

j_call: TRBJ1-5
v_call: TRBV6-5
clone_size: few
d_call: .
cdr3_aa: CASIEDKSSQPQHF
cdr3_nt: TGTGCCAGCATCGAAGACAAAAGCAGTCAGCCCCAGCATTTT

j_call: TRBJ1-1
v_call: TRBV25-1
clone_size: .
d_call: .
cdr3_aa: CASGPNGAGNTEAFF
cdr3_nt: TGTGCCAGCGGACCGAACGGTGCGGGGAACACTGAAGCTTTCTTT

j_call: TRBJ1-6
v_call: TRBV6-5
clone_size: .
d_call: TRBD1
cdr3_aa: CASSYSDRGDSPLHF
cdr3_nt: TGTGCCAGCAGTTACTCGGACAGGGGAGATTCACCCCTCCACTTT

j_call: TRBJ2-2
v_call: TRBV7-7
clone_size: few
d_call: .
cdr3_aa: CASSLGGEAGELFF
cdr3_nt: TGTGCTAGCAGCTTAGGCGGAGAGGCCGGGGAGCTGTTTTTT

j_call: TRBJ1-1
v_call: TRBV5-4
clone_size: .
d_call: .
cdr3_aa: CASSLGQVDTEAFF
cdr3_nt: TGTGCCAGCAGCTTGGGACAGGTGGACACTGAAGCTTTCTTT

j_call: TRBJ1-2
v_call: TRBV4-2
clone_size: .
d_call: TRBD1
cdr3_aa: CASSQVGLGPGTGVGYTF
cdr3_nt: TGTGCCAGCAGCCAAGTCGGTTTAGGTCCCGGGACAGGGGTCGGCTACACCTTC

j_call: TRBJ1-6
v_call: TRBV27
clone_size: few
d_call: TRBD1
cdr3_aa: CASSHRGGGRLVSSPLHF
cdr3_nt: TGTGCCAGCAGCCATAGAGGAGGGGGCAGGCTTGTAAGTTCACCCCTCCACTTT

j_call: TRBJ2-3
v_call: TRBV3-1/TRBV3-2
clone_size: .
d_call: TRBD2
cdr3_aa: CASSQRGPGGPDTQYF
cdr3_nt: TGTGCCAGCAGCCAAAGGGGACCGGGGGGGCCGGATACGCAGTATTTT

j_call: TRBJ1-3
v_call: TRBV5-1
clone_size: few
d_call: TRBD1
cdr3_aa: CASSETGQTGNTIYF
cdr3_nt: TGCGCCAGCAGCGAGACAGGGCAAACTGGAAACACCATATATTTT

j_call: TRBJ2-7
v_call: TRBV30
clone_size: once
d_call: .
cdr3_aa: CAWRFSTVTYEQYF
cdr3_nt: TGTGCCTGGAGGTTCTCGACAGTGACCTACGAGCAGTACTTC

j_call: TRBJ1-5
v_call: TRBV4-1
clone_size: .
d_call: .
cdr3_aa: CASSLGEGKPQHF
cdr3_nt: TGCGCCAGCAGCCTTGGTGAGGGCAAGCCCCAGCATTTT

j_call: TRBJ1-1
v_call: TRBV9
clone_size: once
d_call: TRBD1
cdr3_aa: CASSVYGTGNEAFF
cdr3_nt: TGTGCCAGCAGCGTTTACGGGACAGGGAATGAAGCTTTCTTT

j_call: TRBJ1-5
v_call: TRBV30
clone_size: .
d_call: .
cdr3_aa: CAWSVQGKGQPQHF
cdr3_nt: TGTGCCTGGAGTGTACAGGGAAAAGGTCAGCCCCAGCATTTT

j_call: TRBJ1-2
v_call: TRBV28
clone_size: .
d_call: TRBD1
cdr3_aa: CASSADRVYGYTF
cdr3_nt: TGTGCCAGCAGTGCCGACAGGGTCTATGGCTACACCTTC

j_call: TRBJ2-7
v_call: TRBV6-5
clone_size: .
d_call: TRBD2
cdr3_aa: CASSYYGLGGEQYF
cdr3_nt: TGTGCCAGCAGTTACTACGGACTAGGAGGCGAGCAGTACTTC

j_call: TRBJ2-1
v_call: TRBV7-9
clone_size: .
d_call: TRBD2
cdr3_aa: CASSTRLAGSDEQFF
cdr3_nt: TGTGCCAGCAGCACCCGACTAGCGGGAAGCGATGAGCAGTTCTTC

j_call: TRBJ1-5
v_call: TRBV19
clone_size: .
d_call: TRBD1
cdr3_aa: CASSTGQGLGQPQHF
cdr3_nt: TGTGCCAGTAGTACGGGACAGGGGCTAGGACAGCCCCAGCATTTT

j_call: TRBJ1-4
v_call: TRBV4-1
clone_size: few
d_call: TRBD1
cdr3_aa: CASSSRQGTNEKLFF
cdr3_nt: TGCGCCAGCAGCTCCAGACAGGGAACTAATGAAAAACTGTTTTTT

j_call: TRBJ2-3
v_call: TRBV13
clone_size: .
d_call: TRBD1
cdr3_aa: CASSLASHRGLGTDTQYF
cdr3_nt: TGTGCCAGCAGCTTAGCATCCCACAGGGGGCTCGGCACAGATACGCAGTATTTT

j_call: TRBJ1-5
v_call: TRBV2
clone_size: .
d_call: TRBD1
cdr3_aa: CASSDGTGPYQPQHF
cdr3_nt: TGTGCCAGCAGTGATGGGACAGGACCTTATCAGCCCCAGCATTTT

j_call: TRBJ2-7
v_call: TRBV5-8
clone_size: .
d_call: .
cdr3_aa: CASRRRGAYEQYF
cdr3_nt: TGTGCCAGCAGGCGCCGCGGGGCCTACGAGCAGTACTTC

j_call: TRBJ2-7
v_call: TRBV5-1
clone_size: once
d_call: .
cdr3_aa: CASSLDQDEQYF
cdr3_nt: TGCGCCAGCAGCTTGGACCAGGACGAGCAGTACTTC

j_call: TRBJ2-7
v_call: TRBV7-2
clone_size: .
d_call: TRBD2
cdr3_aa: CASSLGRGGPYEQYF
cdr3_nt: TGTGCCAGCAGCTTAGGGCGGGGGGGCCCTTACGAGCAGTACTTC

j_call: TRBJ1-1
v_call: TRBV15
clone_size: .
d_call: TRBD1
cdr3_aa: CATSSTDRVNTEAFF
cdr3_nt: TGTGCCACCAGCAGTACGGACAGGGTGAACACTGAAGCTTTCTTT

j_call: TRBJ2-3
v_call: TRBV19
clone_size: .
d_call: .
cdr3_aa: CASSIVREDTQYF
cdr3_nt: TGTGCCAGTAGTATAGTTCGGGAGGATACGCAGTATTTT

j_call: TRBJ2-1
v_call: TRBV18
clone_size: .
d_call: .
cdr3_aa: CASSPLQGPADNEQFF
cdr3_nt: TGTGCCAGCTCTCCTCTTCAGGGGCCAGCTGACAATGAGCAGTTCTTC

j_call: TRBJ2-3
v_call: TRBV30
clone_size: .
d_call: TRBD2
cdr3_aa: CAWRFGGVTDTQYF
cdr3_nt: TGTGCCTGGAGGTTCGGGGGGGTTACAGATACGCAGTATTTT

j_call: TRBJ2-3
v_call: TRBV15
clone_size: .
d_call: .
cdr3_aa: CATSRDRGIHTQYF
cdr3_nt: TGTGCCACCAGCAGGGACAGAGGGATCCATACGCAGTATTTT

j_call: TRBJ1-3
v_call: TRBV6-5
clone_size: .
d_call: TRBD1
cdr3_aa: CASSYSNSGGNTIYF
cdr3_nt: TGTGCCAGCAGTTACTCGAATTCAGGGGGTAACACCATATATTTT

j_call: TRBJ1-1
v_call: TRBV12-3/TRBV12-4
clone_size: once
d_call: .
cdr3_aa: CASSSSAVTAFF
cdr3_nt: TGTGCCAGCAGTTCCAGTGCGGTGACGGCTTTCTTT

j_call: TRBJ1-2
v_call: TRBV28
clone_size: .
d_call: .
cdr3_aa: CASSLTQGIGAYGYTF
cdr3_nt: TGTGCCAGCAGTTTGACTCAGGGAATAGGGGCTTATGGCTACACCTTC

j_call: TRBJ2-3
v_call: TRBV6-6
clone_size: once
d_call: TRBD1
cdr3_aa: CASNAQGAPTDTQYF
cdr3_nt: TGTGCCAGCAACGCACAGGGGGCCCCCACAGATACGCAGTATTTT

j_call: TRBJ2-1
v_call: TRBV7-9
clone_size: .
d_call: TRBD2
cdr3_aa: CASSPLRLAGGPYNEQFF
cdr3_nt: TGTGCCAGCAGCCCCCTTAGACTAGCGGGGGGGCCCTACAATGAGCAGTTCTTC

j_call: TRBJ1-1
v_call: TRBV11-2
clone_size: .
d_call: .
cdr3_aa: CASSLDPELNTEAFF
cdr3_nt: TGTGCCAGCAGCTTAGATCCGGAGCTGAACACTGAAGCTTTCTTT

j_call: TRBJ2-6
v_call: TRBV27
clone_size: .
d_call: .
cdr3_aa: CASSAILARSGANVLTF
cdr3_nt: TGTGCCAGTTCTGCTATCCTTGCGCGCTCTGGGGCCAACGTCCTGACTTTC

j_call: TRBJ1-2
v_call: TRBV4-1
clone_size: once
d_call: .
cdr3_aa: CASSQGEGDYGYTF
cdr3_nt: TGCGCCAGCAGCCAAGGGGAGGGAGACTATGGCTACACCTTC